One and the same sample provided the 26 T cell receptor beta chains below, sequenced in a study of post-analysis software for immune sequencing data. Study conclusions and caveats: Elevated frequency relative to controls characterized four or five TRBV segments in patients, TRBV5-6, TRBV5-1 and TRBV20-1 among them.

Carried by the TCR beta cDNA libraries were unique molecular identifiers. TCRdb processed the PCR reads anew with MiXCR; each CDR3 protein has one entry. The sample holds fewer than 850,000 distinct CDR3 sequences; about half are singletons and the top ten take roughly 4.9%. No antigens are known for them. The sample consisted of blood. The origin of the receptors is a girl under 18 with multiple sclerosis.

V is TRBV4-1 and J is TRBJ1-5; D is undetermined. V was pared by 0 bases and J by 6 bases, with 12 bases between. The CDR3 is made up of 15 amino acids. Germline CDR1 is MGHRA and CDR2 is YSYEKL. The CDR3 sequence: CASSQEIGSSQPQHF. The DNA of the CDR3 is TGCGCCAGCAGCCAAGAAATTGGTAGTAGTCAGCCCCAGCATTTT.

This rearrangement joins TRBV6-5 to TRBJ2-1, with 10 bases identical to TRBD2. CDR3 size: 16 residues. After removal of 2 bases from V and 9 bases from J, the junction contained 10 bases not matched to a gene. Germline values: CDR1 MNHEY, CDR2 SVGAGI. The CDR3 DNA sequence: TGTGCCAGCAGTTACCTCCGGCTAGCGGGAGTCTTTGAGCAGTTCTTC. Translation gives CASSYLRLAGVFEQFF.

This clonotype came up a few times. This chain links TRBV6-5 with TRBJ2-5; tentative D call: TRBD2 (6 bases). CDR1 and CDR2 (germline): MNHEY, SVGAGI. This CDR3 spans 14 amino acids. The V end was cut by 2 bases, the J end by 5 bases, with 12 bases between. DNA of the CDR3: TGTGCCAGCAGTTACAGGGCTAGCGAGGAGACCCAGTACTTC. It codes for CASSYRASEETQYF.

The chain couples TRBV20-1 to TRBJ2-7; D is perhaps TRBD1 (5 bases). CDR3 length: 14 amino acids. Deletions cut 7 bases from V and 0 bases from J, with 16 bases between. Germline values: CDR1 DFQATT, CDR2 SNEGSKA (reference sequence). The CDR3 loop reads CSVPDKLSSYEQYF. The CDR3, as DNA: TGCAGTGTCCCGGACAAACTCAGCTCCTACGAGCAGTACTTC.

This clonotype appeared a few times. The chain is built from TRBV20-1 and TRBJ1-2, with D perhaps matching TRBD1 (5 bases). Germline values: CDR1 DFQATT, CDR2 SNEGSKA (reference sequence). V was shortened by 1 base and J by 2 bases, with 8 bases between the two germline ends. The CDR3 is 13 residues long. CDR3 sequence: CSARGGWNYGYTF. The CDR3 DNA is TGCAGTGCTAGAGGGGGCTGGAACTATGGCTACACCTTC.

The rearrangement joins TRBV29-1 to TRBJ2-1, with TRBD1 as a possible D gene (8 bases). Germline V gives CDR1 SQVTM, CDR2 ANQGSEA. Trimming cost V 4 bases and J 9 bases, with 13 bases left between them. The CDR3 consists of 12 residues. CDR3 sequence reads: CSVGTGTTEQFF. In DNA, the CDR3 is TGCAGCGTTGGGACAGGGACTACTGAGCAGTTCTTC.

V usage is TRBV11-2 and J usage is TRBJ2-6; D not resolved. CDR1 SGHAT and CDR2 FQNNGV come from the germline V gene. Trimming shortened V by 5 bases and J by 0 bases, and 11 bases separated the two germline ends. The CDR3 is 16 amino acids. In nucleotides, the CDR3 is TGTGCCAGCAGCCACCCTGAGGTCTCTGGGGCCAACGTCCTGACTTTC. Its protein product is CASSHPEVSGANVLTF.

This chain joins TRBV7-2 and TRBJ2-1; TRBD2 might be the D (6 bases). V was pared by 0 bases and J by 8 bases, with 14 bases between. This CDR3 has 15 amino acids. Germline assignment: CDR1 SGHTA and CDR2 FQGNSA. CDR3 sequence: CASSLAPTRTDEQFF. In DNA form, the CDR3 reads TGTGCCAGCAGCTTAGCCCCGACTAGGACTGATGAGCAGTTCTTC.

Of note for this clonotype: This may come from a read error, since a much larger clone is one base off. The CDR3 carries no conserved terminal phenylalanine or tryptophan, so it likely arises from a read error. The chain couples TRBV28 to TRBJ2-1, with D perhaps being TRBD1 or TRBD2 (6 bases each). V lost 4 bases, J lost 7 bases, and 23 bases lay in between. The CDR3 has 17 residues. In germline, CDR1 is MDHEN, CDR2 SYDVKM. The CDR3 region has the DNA TGTGCCAGCAGTTCCCCCCCGGTAGGGGGGTGGAGAAATGAGCAGTTCTTG. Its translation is CASSSPPVGGWRNEQFL.

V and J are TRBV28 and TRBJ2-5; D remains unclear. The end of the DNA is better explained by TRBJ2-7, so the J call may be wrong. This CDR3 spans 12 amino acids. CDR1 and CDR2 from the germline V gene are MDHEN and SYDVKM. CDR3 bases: TGTGCCAGCAGTCCTAACTACGACGAGCAGTACTTC. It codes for CASSPNYDEQYF.

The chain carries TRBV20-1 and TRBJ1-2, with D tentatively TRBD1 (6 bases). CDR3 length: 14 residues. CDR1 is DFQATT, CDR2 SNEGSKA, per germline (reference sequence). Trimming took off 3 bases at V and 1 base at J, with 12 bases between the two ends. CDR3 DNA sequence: TGCAGTGCTAGTCGCAGGGGCGGTAACTATGGCTACACCTTC. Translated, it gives CSASRRGGNYGYTF.

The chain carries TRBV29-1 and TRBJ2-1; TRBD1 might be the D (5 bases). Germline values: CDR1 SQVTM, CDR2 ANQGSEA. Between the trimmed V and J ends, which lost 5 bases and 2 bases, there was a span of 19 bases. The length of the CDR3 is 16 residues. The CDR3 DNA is TGCAGCGTTCCACCTTCTGGCAGGGTAGCCTACAATGAGCAGTTCTTC. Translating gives CSVPPSGRVAYNEQFF.

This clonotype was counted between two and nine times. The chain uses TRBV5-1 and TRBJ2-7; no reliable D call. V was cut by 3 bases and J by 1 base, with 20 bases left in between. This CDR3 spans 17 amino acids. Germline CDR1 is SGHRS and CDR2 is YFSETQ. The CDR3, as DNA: TGCGCCAGCAGCTGGAAGCCAGATCTCGATGGGTCCTACGAGCAGTACTTC. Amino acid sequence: CASSWKPDLDGSYEQYF. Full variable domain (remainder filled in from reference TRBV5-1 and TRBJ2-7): KAGVTQTPRYLIKTRGQQVTLSCSPISGHRSVSWYQQTPGQGLQFLFEYFSETQRNKGNFPGRFSGRQFSNSRSEMNVSTLELGDSALYLCASSWKPDLDGSYEQYFGPGTRLTVT.

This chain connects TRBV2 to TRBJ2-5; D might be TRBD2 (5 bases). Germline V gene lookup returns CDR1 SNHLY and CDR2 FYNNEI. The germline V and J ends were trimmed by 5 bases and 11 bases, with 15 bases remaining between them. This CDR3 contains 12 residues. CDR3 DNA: TGTGCCAGCAGTCCCGATACCTGGGAGCAGTACTTC. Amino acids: CASSPDTWEQYF.

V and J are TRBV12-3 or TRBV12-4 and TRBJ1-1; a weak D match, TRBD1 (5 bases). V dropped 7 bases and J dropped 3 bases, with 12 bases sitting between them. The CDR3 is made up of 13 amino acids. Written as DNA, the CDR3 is TGTGCCAGCACCTGGGACGGTTACACTGAAGCTTTCTTT. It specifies CASTWDGYTEAFF.

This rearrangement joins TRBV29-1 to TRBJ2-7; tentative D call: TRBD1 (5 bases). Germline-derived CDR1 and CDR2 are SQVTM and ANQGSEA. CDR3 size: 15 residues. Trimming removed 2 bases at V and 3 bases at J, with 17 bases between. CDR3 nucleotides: TGCAGCGTTGAAACCGGGTCGTCAGGGTTCTACGAGCAGTACTTC. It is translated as CSVETGSSGFYEQYF.

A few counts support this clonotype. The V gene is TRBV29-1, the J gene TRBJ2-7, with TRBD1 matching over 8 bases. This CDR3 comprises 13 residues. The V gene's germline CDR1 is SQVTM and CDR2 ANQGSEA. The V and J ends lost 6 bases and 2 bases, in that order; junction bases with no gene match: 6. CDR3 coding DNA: TGCAGCGTGGGCACGGGACAGGCCTACGAGCAGTACTTC. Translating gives CSVGTGQAYEQYF.

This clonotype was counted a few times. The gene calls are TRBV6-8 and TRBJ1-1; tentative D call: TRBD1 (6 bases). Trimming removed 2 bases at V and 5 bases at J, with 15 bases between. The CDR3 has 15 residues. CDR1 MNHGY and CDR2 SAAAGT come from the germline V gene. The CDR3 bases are TGTGCCAGCAGTTACAATCCAGGGGAAAGGACTGAAGCTTTCTTT. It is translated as CASSYNPGERTEAFF.

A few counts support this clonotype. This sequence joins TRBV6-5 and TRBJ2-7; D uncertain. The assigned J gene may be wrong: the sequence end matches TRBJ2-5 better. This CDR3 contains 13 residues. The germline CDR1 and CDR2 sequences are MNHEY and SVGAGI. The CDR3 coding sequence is TGTGCCAGCAGTTACTCGACGTTAGGGACCCAGTACTTC. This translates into CASSYSTLGTQYF.

CDR3 in DNA: TGTGCCACCAGCAGAGGGGACAGCGGCTATGGCTACACCTTC. Translated, it gives CATSRGDSGYGYTF. The rearrangement uses TRBV15 and TRBJ1-2; TRBD1 matches at 7 bases. Germline V gene data show CDR1 as LNHNV and CDR2 as YYDKDF (reference sequence). This CDR3 contains 14 residues. Trimming at V came to 1 base and at J to 4 bases, leaving 3 bases not matched to a gene.

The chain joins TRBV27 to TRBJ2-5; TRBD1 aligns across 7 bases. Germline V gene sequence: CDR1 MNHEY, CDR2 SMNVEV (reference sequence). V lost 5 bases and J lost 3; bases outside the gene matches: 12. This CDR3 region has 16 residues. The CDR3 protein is CASSRRLGTAKETQYF. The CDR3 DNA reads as TGTGCCAGCAGTCGGCGCCTAGGGACAGCGAAAGAGACCCAGTACTTC.

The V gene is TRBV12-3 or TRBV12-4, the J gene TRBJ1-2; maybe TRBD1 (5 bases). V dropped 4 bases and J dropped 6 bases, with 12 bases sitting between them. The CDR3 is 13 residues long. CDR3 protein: CASSSTVFDGYTF. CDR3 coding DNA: TGTGCCAGCAGTTCGACAGTCTTCGATGGCTACACCTTC.

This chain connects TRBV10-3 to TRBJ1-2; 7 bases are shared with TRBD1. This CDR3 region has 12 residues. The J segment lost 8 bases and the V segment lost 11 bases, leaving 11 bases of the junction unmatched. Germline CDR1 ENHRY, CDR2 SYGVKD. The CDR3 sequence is CAAQGQAEGYTF. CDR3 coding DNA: TGTGCCGCACAAGGACAGGCTGAAGGCTACACCTTC.

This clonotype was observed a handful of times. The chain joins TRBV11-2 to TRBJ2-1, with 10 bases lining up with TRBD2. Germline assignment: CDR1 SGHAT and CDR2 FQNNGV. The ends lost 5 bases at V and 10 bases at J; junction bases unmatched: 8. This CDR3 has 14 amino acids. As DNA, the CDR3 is TGTGCCAGCAGCCGAGCGGGAGGGCCTAAAGAGCAGTTCTTC. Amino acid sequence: CASSRAGGPKEQFF. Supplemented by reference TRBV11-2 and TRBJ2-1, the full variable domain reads EAGVAQSPRYKIIEKRQSVAFWCNPISGHATLYWYQQILGQGPKLLIQFQNNGVVDDSQLPKDRFSAERLKGVDSTLKIQPAKLEDSAVYLCASSRAGGPKEQFFGPGTRLTVL.

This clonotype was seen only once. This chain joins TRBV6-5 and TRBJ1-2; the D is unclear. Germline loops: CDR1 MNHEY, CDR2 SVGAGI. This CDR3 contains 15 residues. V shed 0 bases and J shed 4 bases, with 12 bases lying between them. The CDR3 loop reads CASSYSFDGLYGYTF. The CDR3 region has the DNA TGTGCCAGCAGTTACTCGTTTGACGGTCTCTATGGCTACACCTTC.

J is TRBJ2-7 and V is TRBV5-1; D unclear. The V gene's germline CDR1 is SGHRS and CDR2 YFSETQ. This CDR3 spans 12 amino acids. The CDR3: CAPGQSSYEQYF. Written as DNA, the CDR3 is TGCGCTCCCGGGCAAAGCTCCTACGAGCAGTACTTC.